The clone carrying this TCR beta chain was seen ten or more times. Antigen unknown. CDR3 size: 12 residues. The germline V gene encodes CDR1 SGHRS and CDR2 YFSETQ. V lost 5 bases to trimming and J lost 2 bases, with 8 bases between them. Researchers took RNA transcripts and amplified the TCR beta CDR3 regions from them. HTBI primers drove first-round RT-PCR of the TCR CDR3. Each CDR3 protein gets one entry after TCRdb re-called the multiplex PCR reads with MiXCR. The sample consists of about 560,000 distinct CDR3 sequences, about 45% of them appearing once. These data originate in a study of T cells in Graves' hyperthyroidism and ophthalmopathy. Study-level points and caveats: Blood shared most expanded thyroid clonotypes above 0.001.

The material sequenced was peripheral blood or thyroid tissue (not recorded which). The sequence derives from a woman in her late teens or twenties with Graves' hyperthyroidism. This chain uses TRBV5-1 with TRBJ2-7; D unclear. The CDR3 DNA is TGCGCCAGCAGACTCCCACCCTACGAGCAGTACTTC. Translation: CASRLPPYEQYF.